Below are 17 T cell receptor beta chains sequenced from a single sample in a study of response to subunit inactivated influenza vaccine. A single record per CDR3 protein comes from TCRdb applying MiXCR to the RT-PCR reads. The table shows about 800,000 distinct CDR3 sequences, with 21% occurring only once. The source material was PBMCs from blood, sampled roughly 5 days after vaccination. Receptors originate from a man aged 50 to 60 who received an inactivated influenza vaccine.

This clonotype was seen a few times. The gene calls are TRBV12-3 or TRBV12-4 and TRBJ2-2; possibly TRBD2 for D (6 bases). V was shortened by 10 bases and J by 2 bases, with 14 bases between the two germline ends. The CDR3 has 14 residues. CDR3 sequence (DNA): TGTGCCACCGGAGTAGCGGTCAACACCGGGGAGCTGTTTTTT. This translates into CATGVAVNTGELFF.

The gene calls are TRBV6-5 and TRBJ2-7; a possible D gene is TRBD1 (6 bases). The CDR3 length is 17 residues. Germline CDR1 is MNHEY and CDR2 is SVGAGI. The V and J ends lost 2 bases and 5 bases respectively, with 22 bases between them. This chain's CDR3 is CASSYAWEGGPEDEQYF. CDR3 coding DNA: TGTGCCAGCAGTTACGCATGGGAAGGGGGTCCGGAAGACGAGCAGTACTTC.

The table lists this clonotype with many counts. This chain joins TRBV12-3 or TRBV12-4 and TRBJ2-1; 10 bases align to TRBD2. V lost 4 bases to trimming and J lost 10 bases; unmatched junction nucleotides: 10. This CDR3 region has 15 residues. CDR3 sequence reads: CASSYIAGGPREQFF. CDR3 DNA: TGTGCCAGCAGTTACATAGCGGGAGGCCCTCGGGAGCAGTTCTTC.

The gene calls are TRBV5-1 and TRBJ2-1; 7 nucleotides match TRBD2. The V gene end was trimmed by 7 bases and the J gene end by 5 bases; junction bases not matched to a gene: 12. The CDR3 has 15 residues. Germline V gene data show CDR1 as SGHRS and CDR2 as YFSETQ. The CDR3 region is CASVRSGGNDNEQFF. Here the CDR3 DNA reads TGCGCCAGCGTCCGCTCCGGGGGGAACGACAATGAGCAGTTCTTC. Variable domain in full (rest from reference TRBV5-1 and TRBJ2-1): KAGVTQTPRYLIKTRGQQVTLSCSPISGHRSVSWYQQTPGQGLQFLFEYFSETQRNKGNFPGRFSGRQFSNSRSEMNVSTLELGDSALYLCASVRSGGNDNEQFFGPGTRLTVL.

This clonotype was seen only a few times. The rearrangement joins TRBV20-1 to TRBJ2-7; TRBD2 agrees at 8 bases. V dropped 6 bases and J dropped 3; count of bases not matched to a gene: 10. Germline lookup yields CDR1 DFQATT and CDR2 SNEGSKA (reference sequence). This CDR3 contains 14 residues. The CDR3 sequence is CSARPSGSFYEQYF. The CDR3 DNA is TGCAGTGCGAGGCCGAGCGGGAGTTTCTACGAGCAGTACTTC.

This clonotype has only a few counts. This chain uses TRBV5-1 with TRBJ2-5; D may correspond to TRBD1 or TRBD2 (6 bases each). The germline V and J ends were trimmed by 2 bases and 5 bases, with 22 bases remaining between them. The germline gives CDR1 SGHRS, CDR2 YFSETQ. This CDR3 has 17 amino acids. CDR3 nucleotides: TGCGCCAGCAGCTTACAAACAGGGACTTGGACGATGGAGACCCAGTACTTC. Amino acids: CASSLQTGTWTMETQYF.

The chain uses TRBV4-3 and TRBJ2-7; tentatively, D is TRBD2 (6 bases). V gave up 1 base and J gave up 0 bases, with 10 bases separating them. This CDR3 is built from 15 residues. Per the germline V gene, CDR1 is LGHNA and CDR2 is YSLEER. CDR3: CASSQGRDFSYEQYF. In nucleotides, the CDR3 is TGCGCCAGCAGCCAAGGCCGGGACTTCTCCTACGAGCAGTACTTC.

The V call is TRBV29-1, the J call TRBJ1-2; the D gene is possibly TRBD1 (6 bases). Germline CDR1 is SQVTM and CDR2 is ANQGSEA. The CDR3 has 12 amino acids. V was pared by 5 bases and J by 1 base, with 8 bases between. Here the CDR3 reads CSVHRVNYGYTF. CDR3 DNA sequence: TGCAGCGTTCACAGGGTTAACTATGGCTACACCTTC.

The rearrangement links TRBV4-2 to TRBJ2-7; either TRBD1 or TRBD2 may fit D (5 bases each). Germline V gene sequence: CDR1 LGHNA, CDR2 YNFKEQ. The CDR3 contains 15 residues. Trimming left V 3 bases short and J 6 bases short, with 18 bases between. The CDR3 DNA follows: TGTGCCAGCAGCCAGGAAAGGGGAGCAGGAGTCGAGCAGTACTTC. It codes for CASSQERGAGVEQYF.

This chain links TRBV6-2 or TRBV6-3 with TRBJ2-6, with no clear D. The germline gives CDR1 MNHEY, CDR2 SVGEGT. V dropped 10 bases and J dropped 0 bases, with 10 bases sitting between them. The CDR3 has 14 residues. CDR3 protein: CATTIDSGANVLTF. The CDR3 DNA follows: TGTGCCACCACTATAGACTCTGGGGCCAACGTCCTGACTTTC.

This clonotype was detected many times. V gene TRBV20-1 combines with J gene TRBJ2-1, with D possibly TRBD1 on 7 matching bases. V was trimmed by 8 bases and J by 7 bases, leaving 21 bases between them. The CDR3 contains 14 residues. CDR1 and CDR2 (germline): DFQATT, SNEGSKA (reference sequence). CDR3 in amino acids: CSIDVRGARNEQFF. The CDR3 DNA is TGCAGTATAGACGTCAGGGGGGCCCGTAATGAGCAGTTCTTC.

Many counts were recorded for this clonotype. This chain's CDR3 is CASRRTSDTDTQYF. In DNA, the CDR3 is TGTGCCAGCAGAAGGACCTCAGACACAGATACGCAGTATTTT. The chain has TRBV28 and TRBJ2-3; D is unresolved. V lost 6 bases and J lost 2, with 12 bases in between. The CDR3 is 14 residues long. Germline V gene sequence: CDR1 MDHEN, CDR2 SYDVKM. The complete variable domain, with remaining parts taken from reference TRBV28 and TRBJ2-3, reads DVKVTQSSRYLVKRTGEKVFLECVQDMDHENMFWYRQDPGLGLRLIYFSYDVKMKEKGDIPEGYSVSREKKERFSLILESASTNQTSMYLCASRRTSDTDTQYFGPGTRLTVL.

The table lists this clonotype with a few counts. The chain uses TRBV11-1 and TRBJ2-1; TRBD2 agrees at 7 bases. The CDR3 spans 18 residues. V trimming: 4 bases; J trimming: 3 bases; junction bases outside the gene matches: 15. The germline gives CDR1 SGHAT, CDR2 FQDESV (reference sequence). The CDR3 DNA reads as TGTGCCAGCAGCTCCCCCCGGACTAGTTTGGCTAACTACAATGAGCAGTTCTTC. It specifies CASSSPRTSLANYNEQFF.

This clonotype was counted between two and nine times. This chain joins TRBV6-1 and TRBJ2-3; no definite D call. CDR1 is MNHNS, CDR2 SASEGT, per germline. V lost 2 bases and J 5 bases, leaving 8 bases between the germline ends. CDR3 size: 13 residues. CDR3 protein: CASSERPEDTQYF. The CDR3 nucleotides are TGTGCCAGCAGTGAAAGACCGGAAGATACGCAGTATTTT.

This rearrangement joins TRBV12-3 or TRBV12-4 to TRBJ1-6; 9 bases are shared with TRBD1. V shed 4 bases and J 4 bases; nucleotides not matched to a gene: 5. CDR3 length: 16 residues. CDR3 region: CASSSIGTGYNSPLHF. The CDR3 nucleotides read TGTGCCAGCAGTTCGATAGGGACAGGGTATAATTCACCCCTCCACTTT.

This clonotype came up many times. The J gene is TRBJ2-7, the V gene TRBV4-3, with D possibly matching TRBD1 (6 bases). This CDR3 contains 17 residues. Germline assignment: CDR1 LGHNA and CDR2 YSLEER. V gave up 0 bases and J gave up 4 bases, with 19 bases separating them. This chain's CDR3 is CASSQDLTGELSYEQYF. The CDR3 DNA follows: TGCGCCAGCAGCCAAGATTTGACAGGTGAACTCAGTTACGAGCAGTACTTC.

The J gene is TRBJ1-6, the V gene TRBV5-1; D gene unclear. V lost 7 bases and J lost 0, with 8 bases in between. Germline V gives CDR1 SGHRS, CDR2 YFSETQ. CDR3 length: 14 amino acids. The CDR3 is CASAWSSYNSPLHF. The CDR3 DNA sequence: TGCGCCAGCGCATGGAGCTCCTATAATTCACCCCTCCACTTT.